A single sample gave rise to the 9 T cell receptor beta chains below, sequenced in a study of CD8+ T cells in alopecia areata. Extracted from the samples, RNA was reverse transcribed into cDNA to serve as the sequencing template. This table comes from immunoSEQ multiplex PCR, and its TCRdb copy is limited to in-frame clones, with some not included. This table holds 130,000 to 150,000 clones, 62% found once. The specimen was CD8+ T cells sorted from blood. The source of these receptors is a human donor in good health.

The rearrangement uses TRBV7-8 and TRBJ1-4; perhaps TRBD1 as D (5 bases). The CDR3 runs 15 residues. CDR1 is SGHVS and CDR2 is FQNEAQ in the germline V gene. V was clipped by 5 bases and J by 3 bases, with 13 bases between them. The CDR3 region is CASSPSGGANEKLFF. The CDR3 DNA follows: TGTGCCAGCAGCCCCTCGGGGGGTGCTAATGAAAAACTGTTTTTT.

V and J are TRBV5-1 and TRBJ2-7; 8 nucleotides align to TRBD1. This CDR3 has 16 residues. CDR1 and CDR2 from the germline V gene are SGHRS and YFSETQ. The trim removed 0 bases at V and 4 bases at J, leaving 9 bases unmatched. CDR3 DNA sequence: TGCGCCAGCAGCTTGGAACAGACAGGGGTGTGGTACGAGCAGTACTTC. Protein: CASSLEQTGVWYEQYF. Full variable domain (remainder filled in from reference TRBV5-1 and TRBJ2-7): KAGVTQTPRYLIKTRGQQVTLSCSPISGHRSVSWYQQTPGQGLQFLFEYFSETQRNKGNFPGRFSGRQFSNSRSEMNVSTLELGDSALYLCASSLEQTGVWYEQYFGPGTRLTVT.

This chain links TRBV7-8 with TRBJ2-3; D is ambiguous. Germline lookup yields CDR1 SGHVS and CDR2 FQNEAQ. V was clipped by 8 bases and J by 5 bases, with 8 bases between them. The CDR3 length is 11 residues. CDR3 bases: TGTGCCAGCCGGAGTCTAGATACGCAGTATTTT. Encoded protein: CASRSLDTQYF.

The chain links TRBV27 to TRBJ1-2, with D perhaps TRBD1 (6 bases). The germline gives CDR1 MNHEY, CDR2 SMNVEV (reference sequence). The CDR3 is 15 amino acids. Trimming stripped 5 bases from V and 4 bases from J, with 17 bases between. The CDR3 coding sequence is TGTGCCAGCAGTCCGCTACAGGGATCGGTCTATGGCTACACCTTC. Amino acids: CASSPLQGSVYGYTF.

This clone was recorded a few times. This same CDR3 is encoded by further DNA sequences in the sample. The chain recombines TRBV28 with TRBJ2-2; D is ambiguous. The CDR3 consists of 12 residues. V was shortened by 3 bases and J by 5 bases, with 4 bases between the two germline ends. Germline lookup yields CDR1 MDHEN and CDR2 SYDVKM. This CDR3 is CASSFGTGELFF. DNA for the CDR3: TGTGCCAGCAGTTTTGGTACCGGGGAGCTGTTTTTT.

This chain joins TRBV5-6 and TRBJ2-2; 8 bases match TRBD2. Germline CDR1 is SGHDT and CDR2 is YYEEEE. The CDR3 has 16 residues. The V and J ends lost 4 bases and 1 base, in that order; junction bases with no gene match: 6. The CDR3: CASSPPGLENTGELFF. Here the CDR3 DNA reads TGTGCCAGCAGCCCACCGGGACTAGAGAACACCGGGGAGCTGTTTTTT. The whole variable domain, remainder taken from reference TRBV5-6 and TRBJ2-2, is DAGVTQSPTHLIKTRGQQVTLRCSPKSGHDTVSWYQQALGQGPQFIFQYYEEEERQRGNFPDRFSGHQFPNYSSELNVNALLLGDSALYLCASSPPGLENTGELFFGEGSRLTVL.

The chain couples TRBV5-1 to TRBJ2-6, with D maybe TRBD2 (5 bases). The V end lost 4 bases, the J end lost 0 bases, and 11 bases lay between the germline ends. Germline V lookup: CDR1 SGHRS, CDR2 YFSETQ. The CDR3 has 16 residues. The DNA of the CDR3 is TGCGCCAGCAGCCCCCGGGATCGCTCTGGGGCCAACGTCCTGACTTTC. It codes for CASSPRDRSGANVLTF.

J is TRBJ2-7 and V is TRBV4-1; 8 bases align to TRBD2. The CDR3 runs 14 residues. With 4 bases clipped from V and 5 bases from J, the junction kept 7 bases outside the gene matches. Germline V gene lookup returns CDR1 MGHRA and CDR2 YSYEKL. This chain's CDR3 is CASSPKREFNEQYF. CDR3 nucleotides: TGCGCCAGCAGCCCTAAGCGGGAGTTCAACGAGCAGTACTTC.

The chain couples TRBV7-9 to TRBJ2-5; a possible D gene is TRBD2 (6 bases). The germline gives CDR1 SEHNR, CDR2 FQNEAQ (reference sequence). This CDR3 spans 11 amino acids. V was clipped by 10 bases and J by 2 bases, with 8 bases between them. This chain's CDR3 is CAIGSQETQYF. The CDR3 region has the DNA TGTGCCATCGGGAGTCAAGAGACCCAGTACTTC.